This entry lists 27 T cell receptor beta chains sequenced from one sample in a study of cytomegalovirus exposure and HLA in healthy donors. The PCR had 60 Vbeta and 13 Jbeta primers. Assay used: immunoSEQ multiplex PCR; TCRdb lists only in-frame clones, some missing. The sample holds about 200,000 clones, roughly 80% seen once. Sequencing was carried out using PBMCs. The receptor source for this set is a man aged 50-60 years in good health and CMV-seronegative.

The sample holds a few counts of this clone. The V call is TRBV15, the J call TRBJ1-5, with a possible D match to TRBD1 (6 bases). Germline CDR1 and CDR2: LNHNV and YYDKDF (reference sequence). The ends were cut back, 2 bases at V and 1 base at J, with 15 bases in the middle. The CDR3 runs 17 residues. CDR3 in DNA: TGTGCCACCAGCAGATCATGGGGGAGGGGGAGCAATCAGCCCCAGCATTTT. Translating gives CATSRSWGRGSNQPQHF.

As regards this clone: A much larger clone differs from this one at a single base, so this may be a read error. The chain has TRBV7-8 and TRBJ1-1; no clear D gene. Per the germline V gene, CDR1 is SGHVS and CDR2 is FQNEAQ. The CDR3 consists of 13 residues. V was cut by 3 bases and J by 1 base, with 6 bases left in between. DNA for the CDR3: TGTGCCAGCAGCTTCACACGGAACACTGAAGCTTTCTTT. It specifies CASSFTRNTEAFF.

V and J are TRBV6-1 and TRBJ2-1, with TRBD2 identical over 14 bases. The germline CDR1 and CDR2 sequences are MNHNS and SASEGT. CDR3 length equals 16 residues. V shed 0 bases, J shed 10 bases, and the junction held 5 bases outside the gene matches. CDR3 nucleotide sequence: TGTGCCAGCAGTGAAGCTTGGACTAGCGGGAGGAACGAGCAGTTCTTC. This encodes CASSEAWTSGRNEQFF.

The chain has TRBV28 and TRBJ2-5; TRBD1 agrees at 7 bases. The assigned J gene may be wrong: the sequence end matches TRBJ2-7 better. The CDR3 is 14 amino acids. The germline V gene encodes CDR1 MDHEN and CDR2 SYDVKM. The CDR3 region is CASTPGGFAYEQYF. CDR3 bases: TGTGCCAGCACGCCAGGGGGATTTGCCTACGAGCAGTACTTC.

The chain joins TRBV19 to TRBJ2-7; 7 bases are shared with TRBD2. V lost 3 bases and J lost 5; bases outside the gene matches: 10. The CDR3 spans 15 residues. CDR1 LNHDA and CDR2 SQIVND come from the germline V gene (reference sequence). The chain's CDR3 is CASSIWASGVDEQYF. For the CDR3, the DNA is TGTGCCAGTAGTATCTGGGCTAGCGGTGTTGACGAGCAGTACTTC.

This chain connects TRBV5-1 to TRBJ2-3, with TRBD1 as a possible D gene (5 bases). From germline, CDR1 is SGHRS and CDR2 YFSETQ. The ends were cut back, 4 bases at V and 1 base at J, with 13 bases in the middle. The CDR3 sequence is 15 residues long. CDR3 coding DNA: TGCGCCAGCAGCGATTGGCAGGGCGGCACAGATACGCAGTATTTT. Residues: CASSDWQGGTDTQYF.

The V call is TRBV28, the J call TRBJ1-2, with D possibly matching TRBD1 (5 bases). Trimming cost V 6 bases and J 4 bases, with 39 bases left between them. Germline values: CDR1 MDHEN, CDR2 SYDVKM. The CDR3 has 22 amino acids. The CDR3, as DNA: TGTGCCAGCAGCTCCGGGGACTTCTCGCCTTCACCGAGGGGCGGGGATCGCTATGGCTACACCTTC. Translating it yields CASSSGDFSPSPRGGDRYGYTF.

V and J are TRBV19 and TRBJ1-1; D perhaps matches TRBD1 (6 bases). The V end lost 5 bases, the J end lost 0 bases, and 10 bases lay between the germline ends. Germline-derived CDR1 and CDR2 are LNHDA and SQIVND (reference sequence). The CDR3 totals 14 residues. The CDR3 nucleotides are TGTGCCAGTAGTGCACAGGGATTGAACACTGAAGCTTTCTTT. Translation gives CASSAQGLNTEAFF. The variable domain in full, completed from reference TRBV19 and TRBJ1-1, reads DGGITQSPKYLFRKEGQNVTLSCEQNLNHDAMYWYRQDPGQGLRLIYYSQIVNDFQKGDIAEGYSVSREKKESFPLTVTSAQKNPTAFYLCASSAQGLNTEAFFGQGTRLTVV.

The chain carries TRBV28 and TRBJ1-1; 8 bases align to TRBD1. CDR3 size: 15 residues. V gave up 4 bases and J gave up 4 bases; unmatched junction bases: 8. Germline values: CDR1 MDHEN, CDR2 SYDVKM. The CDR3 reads CASSSSAGGITEAFF. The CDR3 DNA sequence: TGTGCCAGCAGTTCCTCGGCAGGGGGCATCACTGAAGCTTTCTTT. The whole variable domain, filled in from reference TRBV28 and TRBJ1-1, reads DVKVTQSSRYLVKRTGEKVFLECVQDMDHENMFWYRQDPGLGLRLIYFSYDVKMKEKGDIPEGYSVSREKKERFSLILESASTNQTSMYLCASSSSAGGITEAFFGQGTRLTVV.

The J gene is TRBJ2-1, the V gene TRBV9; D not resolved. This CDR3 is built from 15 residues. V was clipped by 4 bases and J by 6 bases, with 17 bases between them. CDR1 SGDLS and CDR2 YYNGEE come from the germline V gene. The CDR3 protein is CASSRYFGYGNEQFF. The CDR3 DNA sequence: TGTGCCAGCAGCCGCTACTTCGGTTACGGCAATGAGCAGTTCTTC.

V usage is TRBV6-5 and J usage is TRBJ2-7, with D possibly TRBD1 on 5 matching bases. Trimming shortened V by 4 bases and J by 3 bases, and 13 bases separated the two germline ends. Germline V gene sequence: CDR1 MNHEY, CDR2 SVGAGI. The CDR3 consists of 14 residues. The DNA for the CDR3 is TGTGCCAGCAGTTTTCGGACACGAAACTACGAGCAGTACTTC. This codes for CASSFRTRNYEQYF.

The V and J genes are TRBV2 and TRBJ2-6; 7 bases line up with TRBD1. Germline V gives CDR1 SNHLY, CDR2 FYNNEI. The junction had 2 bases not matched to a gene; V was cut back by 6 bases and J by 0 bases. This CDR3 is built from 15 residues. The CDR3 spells CASRDRRSGANVLTF. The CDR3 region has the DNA TGTGCCAGCAGGGACAGGCGCTCTGGGGCCAACGTCCTGACTTTC.

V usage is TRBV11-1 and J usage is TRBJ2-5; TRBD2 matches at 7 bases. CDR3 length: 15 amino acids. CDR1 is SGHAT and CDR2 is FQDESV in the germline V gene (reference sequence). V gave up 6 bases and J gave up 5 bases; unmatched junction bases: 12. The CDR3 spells CASRGRGGEGETQYF. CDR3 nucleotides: TGTGCCAGCAGAGGAAGGGGAGGGGAAGGTGAGACCCAGTACTTC.

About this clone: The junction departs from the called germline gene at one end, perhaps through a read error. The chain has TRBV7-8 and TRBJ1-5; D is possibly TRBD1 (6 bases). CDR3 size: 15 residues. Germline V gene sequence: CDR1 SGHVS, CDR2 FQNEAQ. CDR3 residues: CACSPGVERNQPQHF. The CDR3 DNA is TGTGCCTGCAGCCCAGGGGTCGAGCGCAATCAGCCCCAGCATTTT.

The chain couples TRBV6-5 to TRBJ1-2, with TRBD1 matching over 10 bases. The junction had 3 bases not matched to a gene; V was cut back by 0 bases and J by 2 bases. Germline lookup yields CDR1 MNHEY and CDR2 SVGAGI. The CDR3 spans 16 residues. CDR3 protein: CASSYSGTGENYGYTF. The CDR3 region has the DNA TGTGCCAGCAGTTACTCGGGGACAGGGGAGAACTATGGCTACACCTTC.

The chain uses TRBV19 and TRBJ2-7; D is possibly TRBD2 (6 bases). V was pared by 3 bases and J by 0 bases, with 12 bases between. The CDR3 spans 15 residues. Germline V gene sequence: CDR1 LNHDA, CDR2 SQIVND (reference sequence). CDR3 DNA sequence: TGTGCCAGTAGTATTAGGGCTAGCGACTCCTACGAGCAGTACTTC. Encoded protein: CASSIRASDSYEQYF.

The CDR3 bases are TGTGCCAGCAGCTTAGGGACAGGGGGTTTGGTTCAGCCCCAGCATTTT. As protein: CASSLGTGGLVQPQHF. The V gene is TRBV7-9, the J gene TRBJ1-5; 10 bases match TRBD1. Germline V gene lookup returns CDR1 SEHNR and CDR2 FQNEAQ (reference sequence). V trimming: 1 base; J trimming: 6 bases; junction bases outside the gene matches: 6. The CDR3 length is 16 residues.

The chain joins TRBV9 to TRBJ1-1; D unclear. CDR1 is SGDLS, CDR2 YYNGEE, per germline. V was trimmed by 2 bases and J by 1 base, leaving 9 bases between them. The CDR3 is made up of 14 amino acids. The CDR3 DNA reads TGTGCCAGCAGCGTTTTAGAGGCGAACACTGAAGCTTTCTTT. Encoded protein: CASSVLEANTEAFF.

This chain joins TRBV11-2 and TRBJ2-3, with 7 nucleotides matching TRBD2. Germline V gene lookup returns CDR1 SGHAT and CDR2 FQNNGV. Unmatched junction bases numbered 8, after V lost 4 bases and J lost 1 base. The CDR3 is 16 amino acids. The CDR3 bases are TGTGCCAGCAGCTCCCGGGCTAGCGGTGGCACAGATACGCAGTATTTT. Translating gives CASSSRASGGTDTQYF.

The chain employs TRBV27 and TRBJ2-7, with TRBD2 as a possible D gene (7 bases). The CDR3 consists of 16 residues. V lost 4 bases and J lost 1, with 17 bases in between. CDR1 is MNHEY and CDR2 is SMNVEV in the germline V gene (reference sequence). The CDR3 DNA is TGTGCCAGCAGTTCCCACTCACGGGGGGCGTCCTACGAGCAGTACTTC. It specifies CASSSHSRGASYEQYF.

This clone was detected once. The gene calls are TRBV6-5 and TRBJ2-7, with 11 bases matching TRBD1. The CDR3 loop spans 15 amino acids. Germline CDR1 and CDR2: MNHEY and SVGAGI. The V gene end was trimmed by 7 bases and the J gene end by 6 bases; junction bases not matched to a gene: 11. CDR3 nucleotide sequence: TGTGCCAGCACCCTTAGGACAGGGGGCAAGGTCGAGCAGTACTTC. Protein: CASTLRTGGKVEQYF.

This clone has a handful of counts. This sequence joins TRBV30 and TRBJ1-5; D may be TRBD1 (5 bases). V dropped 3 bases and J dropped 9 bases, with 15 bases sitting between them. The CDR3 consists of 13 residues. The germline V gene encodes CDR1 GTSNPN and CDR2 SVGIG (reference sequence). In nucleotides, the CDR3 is TGTGCCTGGAGAGGCGGGGGTGGCGGGCCCCAGCATTTT. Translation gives CAWRGGGGGPQHF.

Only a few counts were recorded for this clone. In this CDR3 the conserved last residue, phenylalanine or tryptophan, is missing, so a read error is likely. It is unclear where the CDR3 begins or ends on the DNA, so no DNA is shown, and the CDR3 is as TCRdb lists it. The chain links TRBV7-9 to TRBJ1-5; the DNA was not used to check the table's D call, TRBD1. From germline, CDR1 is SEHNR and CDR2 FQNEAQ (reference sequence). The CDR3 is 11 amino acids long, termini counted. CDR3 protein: CSSSMPPSWAI.

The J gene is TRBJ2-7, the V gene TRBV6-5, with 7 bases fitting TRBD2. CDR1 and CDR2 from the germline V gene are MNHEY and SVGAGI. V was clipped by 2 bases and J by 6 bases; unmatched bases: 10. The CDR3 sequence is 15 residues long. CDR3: CASSYRRTRDCEQYF. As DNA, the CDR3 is TGTGCCAGCAGTTACCGTCGGACTAGAGACTGCGAGCAGTACTTC.

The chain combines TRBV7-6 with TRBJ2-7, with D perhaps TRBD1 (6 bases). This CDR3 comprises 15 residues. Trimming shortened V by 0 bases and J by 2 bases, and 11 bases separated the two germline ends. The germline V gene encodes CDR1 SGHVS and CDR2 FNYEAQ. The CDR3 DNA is TGTGCCAGCAGCTTAGCGGGGGCACGAACCTACGAGCAGTACTTC. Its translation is CASSLAGARTYEQYF.

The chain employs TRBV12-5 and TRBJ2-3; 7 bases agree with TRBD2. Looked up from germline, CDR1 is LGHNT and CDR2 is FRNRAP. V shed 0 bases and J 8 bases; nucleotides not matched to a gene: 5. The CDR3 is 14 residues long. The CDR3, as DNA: TGTGCTAGTGGTTTGGTAAGGTCGGGAGGTACGCAGTATTTT. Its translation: CASGLVRSGGTQYF.

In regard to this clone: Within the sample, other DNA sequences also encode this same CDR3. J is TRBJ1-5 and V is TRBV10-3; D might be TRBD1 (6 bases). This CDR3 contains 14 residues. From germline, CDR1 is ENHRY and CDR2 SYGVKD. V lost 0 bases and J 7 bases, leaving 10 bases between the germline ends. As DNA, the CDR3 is TGTGCCATCAGTGAGTCAGGGGGGGGACAGCCCCAGCATTTT. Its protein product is CAISESGGGQPQHF.